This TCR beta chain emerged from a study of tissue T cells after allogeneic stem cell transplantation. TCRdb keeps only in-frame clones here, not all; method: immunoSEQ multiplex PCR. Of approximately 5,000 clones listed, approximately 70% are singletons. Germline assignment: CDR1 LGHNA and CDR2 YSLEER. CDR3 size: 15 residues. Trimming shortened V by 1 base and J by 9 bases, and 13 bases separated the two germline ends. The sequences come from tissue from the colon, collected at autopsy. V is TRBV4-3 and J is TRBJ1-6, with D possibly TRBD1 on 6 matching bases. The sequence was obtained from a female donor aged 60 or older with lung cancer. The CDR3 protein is CASSQAGGGSSPLHF. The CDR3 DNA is TGCGCCAGCAGCCAAGCCGGAGGGGGTAGTTCACCCCTCCACTTT.